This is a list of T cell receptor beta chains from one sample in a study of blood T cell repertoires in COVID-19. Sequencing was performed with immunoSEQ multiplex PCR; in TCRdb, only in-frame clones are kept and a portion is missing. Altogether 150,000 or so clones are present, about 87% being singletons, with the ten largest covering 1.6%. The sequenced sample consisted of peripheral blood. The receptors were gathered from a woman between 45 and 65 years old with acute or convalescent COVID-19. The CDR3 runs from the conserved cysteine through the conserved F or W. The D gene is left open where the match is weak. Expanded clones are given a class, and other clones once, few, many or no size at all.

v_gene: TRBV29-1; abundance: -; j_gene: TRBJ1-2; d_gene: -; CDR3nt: TGCAGCGTTGTGACAAGTGAAGGTGGCTACACCTTC; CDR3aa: CSVVTSEGGYTF
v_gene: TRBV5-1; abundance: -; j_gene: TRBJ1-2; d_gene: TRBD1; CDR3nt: TGCGCCAGCAGCCGCGGGACAGGGGATGGCTACACCTTC; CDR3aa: CASSRGTGDGYTF
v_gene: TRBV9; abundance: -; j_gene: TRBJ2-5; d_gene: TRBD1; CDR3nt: TGTGCCAGCAGCGTCTACGGGACAGATATGGAGACCCAGTACTTC; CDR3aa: CASSVYGTDMETQYF
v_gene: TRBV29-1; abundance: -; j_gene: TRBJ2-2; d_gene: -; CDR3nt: TGCAGCGTTGTGGCCAGGAACACCGGGGAGCTGTTTTTT; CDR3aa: CSVVARNTGELFF
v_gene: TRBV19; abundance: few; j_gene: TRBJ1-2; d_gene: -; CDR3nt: TGTGCCAGTAGCCCCCAGAACTATGGCTACACCTTC; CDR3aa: CASSPQNYGYTF
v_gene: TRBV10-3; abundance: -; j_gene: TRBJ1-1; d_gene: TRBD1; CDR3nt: TGTGCCATCCGGACGGGACAGGGGGTCACTGAAGCTTTCTTT; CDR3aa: CAIRTGQGVTEAFF
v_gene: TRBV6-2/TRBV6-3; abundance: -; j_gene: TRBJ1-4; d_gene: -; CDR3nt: TGTGCCAGCAGCATCCAGGGTAAACTGTTTTTT; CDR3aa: CASSIQGKLFF
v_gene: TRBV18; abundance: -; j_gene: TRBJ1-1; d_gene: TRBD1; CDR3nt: TGTGCCAGCTCAACAGACAGGGACGGCACTGAAGCTTTCTTT; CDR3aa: CASSTDRDGTEAFF
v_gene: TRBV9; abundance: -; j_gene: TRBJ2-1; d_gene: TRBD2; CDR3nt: TGTGCCAGCAGCGTTCTAGCGGGGGGGCAAGGTGAGCAGTTCTTC; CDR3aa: CASSVLAGGQGEQFF
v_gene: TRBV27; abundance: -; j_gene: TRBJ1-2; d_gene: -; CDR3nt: TGTGCCAGCAGTTTATCGTTGCGGGGGCGGGATGGCTACACCTTC; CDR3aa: CASSLSLRGRDGYTF
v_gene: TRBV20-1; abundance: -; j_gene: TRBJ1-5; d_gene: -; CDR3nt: TGCAGTGCTAGTTCACAGGGAATCAATCAGCCCCAGCATTTT; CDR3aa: CSASSQGINQPQHF
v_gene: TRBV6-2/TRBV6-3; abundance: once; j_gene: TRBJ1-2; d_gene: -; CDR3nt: TGTGCCAGCAGCCCCGCCGGGGAAAACTATGGCTACACCTTC; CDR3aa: CASSPAGENYGYTF
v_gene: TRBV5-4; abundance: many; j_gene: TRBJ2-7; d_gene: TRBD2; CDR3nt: TGTGCCAGCAGCTCGACTAGCGGGAGTATTTACGAGCAGTACTTC; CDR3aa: CASSSTSGSIYEQYF
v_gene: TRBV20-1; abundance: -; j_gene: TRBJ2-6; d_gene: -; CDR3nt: TGCAGTGCTAGTCCCGGGACAGCGGGCTCTGGGGCCAACGTCCTGACTTTC; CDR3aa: CSASPGTAGSGANVLTF
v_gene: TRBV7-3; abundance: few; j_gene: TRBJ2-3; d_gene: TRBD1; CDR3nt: TGTGCCAGCAGCCCCCCAGGGGGCTCAGATACGCAGTATTTT; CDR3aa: CASSPPGGSDTQYF
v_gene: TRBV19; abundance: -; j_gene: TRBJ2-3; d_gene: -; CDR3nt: TGTGCCAGTAGTTCATACGGGGGCACAGATACGCAGTATTTT; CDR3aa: CASSSYGGTDTQYF
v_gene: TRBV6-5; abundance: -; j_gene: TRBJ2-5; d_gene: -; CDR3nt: TGTGCCAGCAGTTACCGAGCGGAAGAGACCCAGTACTTC; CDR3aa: CASSYRAEETQYF
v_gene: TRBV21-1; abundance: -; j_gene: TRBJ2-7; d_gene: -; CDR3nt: TGTGCCAGCAGCAAAGACAGGACTATCTCCTACGAGCAGTACTTC; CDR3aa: CASSKDRTISYEQYF
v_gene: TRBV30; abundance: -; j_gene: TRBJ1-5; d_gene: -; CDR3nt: TGTGCCTGGAGTGTTGGAGAGGGTAGACAGCCCCAGCATTTT; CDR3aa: CAWSVGEGRQPQHF
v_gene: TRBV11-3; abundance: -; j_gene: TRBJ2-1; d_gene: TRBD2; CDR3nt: TGTGCCAGCGCGGGAGGTTCCTACAATGAGCAGTTCTTC; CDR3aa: CASAGGSYNEQFF
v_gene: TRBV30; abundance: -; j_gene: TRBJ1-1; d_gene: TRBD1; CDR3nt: TGTGCCTGGAGTGATAGACCGGGACAGGGGGCGATTGGAGCTTTCTTT; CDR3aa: CAWSDRPGQGAIGAFF
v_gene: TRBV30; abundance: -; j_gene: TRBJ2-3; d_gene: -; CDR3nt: TGTGCCTGGCAAGCTTACACAGATACGCAGTATTTT; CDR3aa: CAWQAYTDTQYF
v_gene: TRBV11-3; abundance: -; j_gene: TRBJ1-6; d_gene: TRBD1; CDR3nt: TGTGCCAGCAGCTTAGATCTGTTGGGACAGGACTCCTATAATTCACCCCTCCACTTT; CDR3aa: CASSLDLLGQDSYNSPLHF
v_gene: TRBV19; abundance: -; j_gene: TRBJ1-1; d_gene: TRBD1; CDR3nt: TGTGCCAGTAGTATCTCTGGGGCAGGGGGTTGGTCTTTCTTT; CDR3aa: CASSISGAGGWSFF
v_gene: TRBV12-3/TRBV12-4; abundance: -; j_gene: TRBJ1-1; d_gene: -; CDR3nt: TGTGCCAGCAGTTTAAATTCGGGGGGGGATGCTTTCTTT; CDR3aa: CASSLNSGGDAFF
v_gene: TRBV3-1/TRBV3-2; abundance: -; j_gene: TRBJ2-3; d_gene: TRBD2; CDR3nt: TGTGCCAGCAGTCTACTAGCGACAGATACGCAGTATTTT; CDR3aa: CASSLLATDTQYF
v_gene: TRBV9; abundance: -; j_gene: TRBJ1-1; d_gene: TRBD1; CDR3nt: TGTGCCAGCAGCCCCGGGGCCCAGGGGGCGAAAAACACTGAAGCTTTCTTT; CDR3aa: CASSPGAQGAKNTEAFF
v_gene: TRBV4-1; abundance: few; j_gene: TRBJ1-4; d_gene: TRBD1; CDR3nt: TGCGCCAGCAGCCTACCCGGGACAGGGGTTGAAAAACTGTTTTTT; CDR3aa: CASSLPGTGVEKLFF
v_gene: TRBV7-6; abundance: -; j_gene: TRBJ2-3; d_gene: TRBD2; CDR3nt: TGTGCCAGCAGCTTAGAGGCTAGCGGGGGGACAGATACGCAGTATTTT; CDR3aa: CASSLEASGGTDTQYF
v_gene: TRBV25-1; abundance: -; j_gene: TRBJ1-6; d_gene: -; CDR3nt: TGTGCCAGCAGTGCACAGGGTTATAATTCACCCCTCCACTTT; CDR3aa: CASSAQGYNSPLHF
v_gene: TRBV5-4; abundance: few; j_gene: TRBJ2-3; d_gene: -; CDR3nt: TGTGCCAGCAGCCGGGGTGGCAGCACAGATACGCAGTATTTT; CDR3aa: CASSRGGSTDTQYF
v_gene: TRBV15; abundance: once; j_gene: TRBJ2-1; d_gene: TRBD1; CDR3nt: TGTGCCACCCAAGAGATAGGGACAGACTACAATGAGCAGTTCTTC; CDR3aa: CATQEIGTDYNEQFF
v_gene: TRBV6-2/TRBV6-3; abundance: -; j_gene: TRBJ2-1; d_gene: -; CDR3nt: TGTGCCAGCAGTTACTCAGACTCGGAGCAGTTCTTC; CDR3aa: CASSYSDSEQFF